Included here is one T cell receptor (beta chain) sequence, with context. This clone appeared many times. It has no known antigen specificity. No clone much larger than this one lies a single base away; base qualities are absent. TCRbeta CDR3 regions were amplified from genomic DNA by means of the immunoSEQ Assay, a bias-controlled multiplex PCR. As for the authors' bioinformatics: The number of nucleated cells in each sample was estimated by amplification of reference gene primers within the assay. Sequence reads were collapsed and filtered to measure the absolute abundance of every unique TCRbeta CDR3 rearrangement. For each sample, productive Simpson clonality was calculated as the square root of Simpson's diversity index over productive rearrangements. TCRdb retrieved this table from immuneACCESS and kept in-frame rearrangements only. Not all clones are present; in checked studies, unresolved V genes account for under half, and no reason is known for the remainder. For V, J and clone size, that table is used; D and trimming come from the DNA. This sample has 230,000 or so clones in its table, and roughly 85% of those were observed once. More than 3.5% of the sample is held by the ten biggest clonotypes.

The sample belongs to a study of blood T cell repertoires in COVID-19 (dated by TCRdb to 2020 to 2022). Describing the broader study: The collaborator samples originated in the United States, Italy and Spain and spanned the acute and convalescent phases of COVID-19. The prospective study material was composed of cDNA or gDNA derived from T cells, B-cell-depleted T cells, or PBMCs. The dataset comprised deeply sampled blood TCRbeta repertoires from subjects exposed to, actively infected with, or recovered from COVID-19. The samples were drawn from two sources: the first 160 participants of the ongoing ImmuneRACE study, and 1,000 to 1,500 subjects contributed by 6 global collaborators. Where available, HLA class I and class II types were obtained from metadata supplied by the sample provider rather than from assay-based typing. The repertoires were made available in a free public database intended to serve as a resource for research on the immune response to SARS-CoV-2. A de-identified subject ID, COVID-19 status, age in years and sex were almost always included in the sample metadata. On the study overall, not on this receptor specifically: Clinical and demographic metadata were provided uncurated, with the amount varying by source and participant.

CDR1 SGHRS and CDR2 YFSETQ were looked up in the germline V gene. The CDR3 holds 15 amino acids from the cysteine to the phenylalanine. This entry keeps only the CDR3 DNA: 45 bases, framed from base 1. V was cut back by 4 bases and J by 9 bases, leaving a gap of 17 bases between them. Enrolling through a virtual design, the prospective study's participants ranged in age from roughly 18 to 95 years and lived across 24 United States geographic areas. Cohort assignment in the prospective study relied on participant-reported clinical history from a screening survey and a study questionnaire. Each participant in the prospective study had whole blood, serum and a nasopharyngeal or oropharyngeal swab collected by mobile phlebotomists. Over a 2-month period, participants in the prospective study had the option of providing additional blood draws and questionnaires. Blood samples from the prospective study were shipped frozen or at room temperature prior to DNA extraction.

This sequence originates from a woman aged 40 to 50 with acute COVID-19. In this chain, TRBV5-1 is recombined with TRBJ1-6, with TRBD1 as a weak D call on 5 bases. Specimen: PBMCs or T cells enriched from blood (not recorded which). Read as DNA, the sequence is TGCGCCAGCAGCCTAGAACAGGCGGGGGTTTCACCCCTCCACTTT. Its product reads: CASSLEQAGVSPLHF.